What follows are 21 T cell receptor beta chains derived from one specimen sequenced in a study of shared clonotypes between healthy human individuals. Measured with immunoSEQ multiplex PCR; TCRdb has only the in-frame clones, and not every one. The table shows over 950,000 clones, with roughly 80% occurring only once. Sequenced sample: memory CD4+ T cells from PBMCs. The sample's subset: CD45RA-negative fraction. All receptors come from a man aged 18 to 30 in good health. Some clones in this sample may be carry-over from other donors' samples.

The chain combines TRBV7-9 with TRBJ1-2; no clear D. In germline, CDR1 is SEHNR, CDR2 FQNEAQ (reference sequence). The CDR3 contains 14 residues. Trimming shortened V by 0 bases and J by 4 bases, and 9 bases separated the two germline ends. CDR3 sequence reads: CASSLAGVSYGYTF. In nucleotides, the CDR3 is TGTGCCAGCAGCTTAGCAGGAGTTAGCTATGGCTACACCTTC.

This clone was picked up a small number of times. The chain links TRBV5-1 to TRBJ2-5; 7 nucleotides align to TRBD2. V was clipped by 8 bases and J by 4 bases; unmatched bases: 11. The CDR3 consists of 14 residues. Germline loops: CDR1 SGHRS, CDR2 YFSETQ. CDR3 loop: CASRRIPGGETQYF. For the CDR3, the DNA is TGCGCCAGTAGAAGGATTCCGGGGGGAGAGACCCAGTACTTC. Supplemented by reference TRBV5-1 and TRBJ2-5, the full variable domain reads KAGVTQTPRYLIKTRGQQVTLSCSPISGHRSVSWYQQTPGQGLQFLFEYFSETQRNKGNFPGRFSGRQFSNSRSEMNVSTLELGDSALYLCASRRIPGGETQYFGPGTRLLVL.

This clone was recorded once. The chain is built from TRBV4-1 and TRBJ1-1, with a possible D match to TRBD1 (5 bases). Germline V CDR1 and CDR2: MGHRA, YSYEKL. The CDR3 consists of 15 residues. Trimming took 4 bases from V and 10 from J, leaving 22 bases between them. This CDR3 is CASSRKGTEDQRAFF. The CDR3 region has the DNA TGCGCCAGCAGCCGAAAAGGGACCGAGGATCAGCGAGCTTTCTTT.

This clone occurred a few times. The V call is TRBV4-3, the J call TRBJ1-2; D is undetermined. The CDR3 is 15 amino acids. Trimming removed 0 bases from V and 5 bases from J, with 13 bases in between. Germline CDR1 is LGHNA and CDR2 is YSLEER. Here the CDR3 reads CASSQDLTASYGYTF. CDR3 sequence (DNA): TGCGCCAGCAGCCAAGATCTCACAGCCTCTTATGGCTACACCTTC.

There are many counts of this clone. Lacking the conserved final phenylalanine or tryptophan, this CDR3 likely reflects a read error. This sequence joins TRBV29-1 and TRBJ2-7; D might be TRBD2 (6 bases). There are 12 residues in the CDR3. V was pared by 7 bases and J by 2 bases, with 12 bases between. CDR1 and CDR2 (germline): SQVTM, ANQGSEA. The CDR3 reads CSARDGTYEQYL. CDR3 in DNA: TGCAGCGCGCGGGACGGAACCTACGAGCAGTACTTA.

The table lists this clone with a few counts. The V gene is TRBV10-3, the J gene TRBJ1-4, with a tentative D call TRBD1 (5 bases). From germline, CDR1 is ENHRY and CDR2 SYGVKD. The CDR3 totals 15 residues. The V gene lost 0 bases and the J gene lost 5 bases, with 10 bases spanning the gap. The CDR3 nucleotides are TGTGCCATCAGTGAGTCTGCCAGGGCAAATGAAAAACTGTTTTTT. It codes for CAISESARANEKLFF.

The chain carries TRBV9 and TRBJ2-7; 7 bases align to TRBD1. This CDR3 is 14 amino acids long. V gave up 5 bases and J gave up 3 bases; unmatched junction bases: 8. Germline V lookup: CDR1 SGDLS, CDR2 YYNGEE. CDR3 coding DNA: TGTGCCAGCAGTCGAGCCGGGACAGACTACGAGCAGTACTTC. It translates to CASSRAGTDYEQYF.

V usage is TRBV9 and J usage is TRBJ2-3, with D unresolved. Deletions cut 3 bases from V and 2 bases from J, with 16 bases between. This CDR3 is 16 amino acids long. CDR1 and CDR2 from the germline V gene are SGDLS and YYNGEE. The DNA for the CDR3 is TGTGCCAGCAGCGCCCCCAGAGGACCCTACACAGATACGCAGTATTTT. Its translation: CASSAPRGPYTDTQYF.

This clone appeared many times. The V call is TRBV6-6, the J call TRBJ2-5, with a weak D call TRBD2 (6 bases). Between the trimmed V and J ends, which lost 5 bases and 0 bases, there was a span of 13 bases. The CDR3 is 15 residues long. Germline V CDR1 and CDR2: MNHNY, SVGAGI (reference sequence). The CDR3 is CASSTRREYQETQYF. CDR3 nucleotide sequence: TGTGCCAGCAGTACAAGACGGGAGTACCAAGAGACCCAGTACTTC.

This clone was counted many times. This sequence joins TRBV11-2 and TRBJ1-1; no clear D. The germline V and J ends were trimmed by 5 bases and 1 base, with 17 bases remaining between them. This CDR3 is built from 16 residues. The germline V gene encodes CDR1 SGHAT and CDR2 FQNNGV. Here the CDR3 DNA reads TGTGCCAGCAGCCCCCTGAAAAGGGTAGGGAACACTGAAGCTTTCTTT. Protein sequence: CASSPLKRVGNTEAFF.

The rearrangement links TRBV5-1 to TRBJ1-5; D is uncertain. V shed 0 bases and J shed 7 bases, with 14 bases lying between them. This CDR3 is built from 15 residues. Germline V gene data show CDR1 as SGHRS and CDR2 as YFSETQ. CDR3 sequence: CASSLEGSGSQPQHF. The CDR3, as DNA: TGCGCCAGCAGCTTGGAGGGCTCAGGTTCACAGCCCCAGCATTTT.

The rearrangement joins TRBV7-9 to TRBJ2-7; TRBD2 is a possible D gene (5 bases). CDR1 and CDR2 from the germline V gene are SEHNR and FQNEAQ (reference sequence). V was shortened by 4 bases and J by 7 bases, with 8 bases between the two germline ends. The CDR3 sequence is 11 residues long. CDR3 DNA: TGTGCCAGCAGCTCCAAGCGGGAGCAGTACTTC. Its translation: CASSSKREQYF.

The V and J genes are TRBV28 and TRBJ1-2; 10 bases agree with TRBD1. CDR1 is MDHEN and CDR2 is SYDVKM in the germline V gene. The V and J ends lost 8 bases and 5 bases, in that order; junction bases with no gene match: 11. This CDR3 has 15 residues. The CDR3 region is CASRGTGAFSYGYTF. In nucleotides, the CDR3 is TGTGCCAGCCGGGGGACAGGGGCGTTTTCGTATGGCTACACCTTC.

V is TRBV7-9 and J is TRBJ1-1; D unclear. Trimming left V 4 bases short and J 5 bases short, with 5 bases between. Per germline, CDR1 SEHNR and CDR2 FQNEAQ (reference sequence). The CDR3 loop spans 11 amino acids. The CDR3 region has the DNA TGTGCCAGCAGCTCCCGGACTGAAGCTTTCTTT. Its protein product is CASSSRTEAFF.

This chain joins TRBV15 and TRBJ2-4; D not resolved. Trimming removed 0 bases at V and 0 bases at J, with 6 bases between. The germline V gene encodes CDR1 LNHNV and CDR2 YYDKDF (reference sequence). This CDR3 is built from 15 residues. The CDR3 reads CATSREALAKNIQYF. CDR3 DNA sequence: TGTGCCACCAGCAGAGAGGCCCTAGCCAAAAACATTCAGTACTTC. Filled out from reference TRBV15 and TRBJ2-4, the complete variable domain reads DAMVIQNPRYQVTQFGKPVTLSCSQTLNHNVMYWYQQKSSQAPKLLFHYYDKDFNNEADTPDNFQSRRPNTSFCFLDIRSPGLGDTAMYLCATSREALAKNIQYFGAGTRLSVL.

This CDR3 is CASSTPNYGYTF. Here the CDR3 DNA reads TGTGCCAGCAGTACCCCTAACTATGGCTACACCTTC. The chain combines TRBV25-1 with TRBJ1-2; D remains unclear. Per the germline V gene, CDR1 is MGHDK and CDR2 is SYGVNS. There are 12 residues in the CDR3. Between the trimmed V and J ends, which lost 5 bases and 0 bases, there was a span of 4 bases.

The CDR3 here is CASSRSYNEQFF. CDR3 DNA sequence: TGTGCCAGCAGCCGCTCCTACAATGAGCAGTTCTTC. V usage is TRBV7-2 and J usage is TRBJ2-1; D is undetermined. V was trimmed by 5 bases and J by 0 bases, leaving 2 bases between them. The CDR3 is made up of 12 amino acids. Per the germline V gene, CDR1 is SGHTA and CDR2 is FQGNSA.

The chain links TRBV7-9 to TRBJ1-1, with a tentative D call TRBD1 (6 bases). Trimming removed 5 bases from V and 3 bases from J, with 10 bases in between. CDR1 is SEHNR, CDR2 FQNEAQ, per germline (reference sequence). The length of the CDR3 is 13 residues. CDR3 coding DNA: TGTGCCAGCAGCGACAGGACCGACACTGAAGCTTTCTTT. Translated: CASSDRTDTEAFF.

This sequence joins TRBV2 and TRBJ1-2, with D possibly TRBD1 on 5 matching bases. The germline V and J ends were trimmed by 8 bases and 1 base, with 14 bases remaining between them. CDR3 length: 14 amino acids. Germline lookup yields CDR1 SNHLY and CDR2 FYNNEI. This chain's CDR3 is CASHRGRSNYGYTF. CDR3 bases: TGTGCCAGCCATCGGGGGAGAAGTAACTATGGCTACACCTTC. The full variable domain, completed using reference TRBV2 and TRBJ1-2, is EPEVTQTPSHQVTQMGQEVILRCVPISNHLYFYWYRQILGQKVEFLVSFYNNEISEKSEIFDDQFSVERPDGSNFTLKIRSTKLEDSAMYFCASHRGRSNYGYTFGSGTRLTVV.

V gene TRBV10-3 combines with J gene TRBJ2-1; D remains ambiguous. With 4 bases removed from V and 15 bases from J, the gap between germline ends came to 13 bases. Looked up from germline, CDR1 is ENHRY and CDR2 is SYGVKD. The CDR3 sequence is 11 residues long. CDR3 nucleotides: TGTGCCATCAGTGGGTCAGACCAAAGGTTCTTC. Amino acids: CAISGSDQRFF.

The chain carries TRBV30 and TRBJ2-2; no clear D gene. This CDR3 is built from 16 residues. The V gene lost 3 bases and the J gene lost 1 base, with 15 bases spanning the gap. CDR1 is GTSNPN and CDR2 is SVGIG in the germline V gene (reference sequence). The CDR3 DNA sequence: TGTGCCTGGAGCACAGCCCAGATAAAGAACACCGGGGAGCTGTTTTTT. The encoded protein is CAWSTAQIKNTGELFF.